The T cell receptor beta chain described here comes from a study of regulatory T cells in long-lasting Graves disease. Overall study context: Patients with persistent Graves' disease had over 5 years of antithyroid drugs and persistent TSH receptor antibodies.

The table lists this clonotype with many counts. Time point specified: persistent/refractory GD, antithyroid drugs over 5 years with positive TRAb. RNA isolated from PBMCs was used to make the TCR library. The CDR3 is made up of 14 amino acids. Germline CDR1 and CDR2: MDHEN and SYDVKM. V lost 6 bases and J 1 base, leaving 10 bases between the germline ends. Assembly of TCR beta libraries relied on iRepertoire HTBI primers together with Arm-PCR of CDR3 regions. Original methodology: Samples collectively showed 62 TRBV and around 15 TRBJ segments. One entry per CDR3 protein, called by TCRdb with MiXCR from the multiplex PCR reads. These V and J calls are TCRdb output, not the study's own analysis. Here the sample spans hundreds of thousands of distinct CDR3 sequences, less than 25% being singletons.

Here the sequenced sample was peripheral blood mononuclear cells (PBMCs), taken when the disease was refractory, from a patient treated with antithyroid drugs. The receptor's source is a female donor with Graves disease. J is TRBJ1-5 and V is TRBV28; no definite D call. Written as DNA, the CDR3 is TGTGCCAGCAGAAACCTGGGGAGCAATCAGCCCCAGCATTTT. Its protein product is CASRNLGSNQPQHF.